A single sample is the source of the 30 T cell receptor beta chains below, sequenced in a study of blood T cell repertoires in COVID-19. The assay was immunoSEQ multiplex PCR, and TCRdb's table has in-frame clones only and misses some. The repertoire holds 150,000 to 200,000 clones, roughly 94% seen once, with 0.6% to 0.9% in the top ten. What was sequenced was peripheral blood. The receptors here all came from a man younger than 40 with COVID-19, enrolled during active disease.

V is TRBV7-7 and J is TRBJ2-5; 7 nucleotides line up with TRBD1. CDR1 and CDR2 (germline): SSHAT, FNYEAQ (reference sequence). Trimming removed 1 base from V and 5 bases from J; junction bases left unmatched: 1. The CDR3 has 13 amino acids. The CDR3 sequence: CASSLVRGETQYF. The CDR3 coding sequence is TGTGCCAGCAGCTTAGTCAGGGGGGAGACCCAGTACTTC.

This rearrangement joins TRBV5-1 to TRBJ2-1; 9 positions agree with TRBD2. The CDR3 has 14 amino acids. Losses at the gene ends were 7 bases for V and 7 bases for J; bases not matched to a gene: 9. Germline CDR1 reads SGHRS; CDR2 reads YFSETQ. CDR3 loop: CASSQRGAGNEQFF. CDR3 bases: TGCGCCAGCTCCCAGCGGGGGGCGGGGAATGAGCAGTTCTTC.

The V call is TRBV10-2, the J call TRBJ1-4; tentatively, D is TRBD1 (5 bases). Trimming removed 6 bases at V and 7 bases at J, with 15 bases between. CDR3 length: 14 residues. Germline assignment: CDR1 WSHSY and CDR2 SAAADI. The CDR3 DNA reads TGCGCCAGCAGCCCGGAGGGGCGGGGTGAAAAACTGTTTTTT. Amino acid sequence: CASSPEGRGEKLFF.

This clone was observed a single time. This chain connects TRBV5-1 to TRBJ2-7; 12 bases line up with TRBD2. Germline assignment: CDR1 SGHRS and CDR2 YFSETQ. The V and J ends lost 1 base and 0 bases, in that order; junction bases with no gene match: 11. The CDR3 extends over 19 amino acids. Here the CDR3 DNA reads TGCGCCAGCAGCTTGTATCCCCCTAGCGGGGGGGAGAGCTCCTACGAGCAGTACTTC. It specifies CASSLYPPSGGESSYEQYF.

This rearrangement joins TRBV5-6 to TRBJ2-2; D unclear. Germline-derived CDR1 and CDR2 are SGHDT and YYEEEE. This CDR3 spans 12 amino acids. The V end lost 1 base, the J end lost 13 bases, and 11 bases lay between the germline ends. The CDR3 sequence is CASSLISSGLFF. The CDR3 region has the DNA TGTGCCAGCAGCTTGATTTCCTCGGGGCTGTTTTTT.

The chain uses TRBV10-3 and TRBJ2-3, with D tentatively TRBD2 (6 bases). Trimming stripped 7 bases from V and 4 bases from J, with 21 bases between. In germline, CDR1 is ENHRY, CDR2 SYGVKD. This CDR3 comprises 16 residues. Here the CDR3 DNA reads TGTGCCATCACCAGGAGGGCGCAGGGCGTCGCAGATACGCAGTATTTT. Its protein product is CAITRRAQGVADTQYF.

The chain combines TRBV9 with TRBJ2-2; 7 nucleotides line up with TRBD1. The CDR3 length is 15 residues. The V gene's germline CDR1 is SGDLS and CDR2 YYNGEE. V lost 4 bases, J lost 6 bases, and 9 bases stayed unmatched. CDR3 DNA: TGTGCCAGCAGCTCCCGGGACAGCCCTCCCGGGGAGCTGTTTTTT. Its translation: CASSSRDSPPGELFF.

The V and J genes are TRBV6-5 and TRBJ2-3, with D maybe TRBD1 (6 bases). This CDR3 contains 12 residues. CDR1 MNHEY and CDR2 SVGAGI come from the germline V gene. With 7 bases removed from V and 4 bases from J, the gap between germline ends came to 9 bases. The CDR3 bases are TGTGCCAGCAAGGACAGCCCAGATACGCAGTATTTT. Its translation: CASKDSPDTQYF.

This clone was found a few times. The J gene is TRBJ1-5, the V gene TRBV18, with TRBD1 matching 11 bases. The CDR3 contains 15 residues. Germline V gene sequence: CDR1 KGHSH, CDR2 LQKENI. V lost 4 bases to trimming and J lost 4 bases; unmatched junction nucleotides: 3. CDR3 sequence reads: CASSRTGGWNQPQHF. The CDR3 DNA sequence: TGTGCCAGCTCACGGACAGGGGGCTGGAATCAGCCCCAGCATTTT.

This clone was detected only once. CDR3 amino acids: CASSLDRGTGELFF. CDR3 DNA sequence: TGTGCCAGCAGCTTGGACAGGGGCACCGGGGAGCTGTTTTTT. The chain recombines TRBV9 with TRBJ2-2, with TRBD1 identical over 9 bases. J lost 4 bases, V lost 4 bases, and 2 bases had no gene match. The V gene's germline CDR1 is SGDLS and CDR2 YYNGEE. CDR3 length: 14 residues.

This chain links TRBV12-3 or TRBV12-4 with TRBJ1-3; the D gene is possibly TRBD1 (5 bases). The CDR3 runs to 13 residues. Trimming cost V 8 bases and J 4 bases, with 12 bases left between them. CDR3 sequence reads: CASSDSNGNTIYF. CDR3 coding DNA: TGTGCCAGCTCCGACAGTAACGGAAACACCATATATTTT.

The genes are TRBV4-1 and TRBJ1-3; 8 positions agree with TRBD1. The CDR3 loop spans 15 amino acids. The ends lost 4 bases at V and 0 bases at J; junction bases unmatched: 2. Germline CDR1 is MGHRA and CDR2 is YSYEKL. As DNA, the CDR3 is TGCGCCAGCAGCCCCGGACAGGGCTCTGGAAACACCATATATTTT. This translates into CASSPGQGSGNTIYF.

This chain joins TRBV7-5 and TRBJ1-2; TRBD1, the D gene given by the table, was not confirmed from the DNA. TRBV7-5 is reported as a pseudogene. The CDR3 is 12 amino acids. In nucleotides, the CDR3 is TGTGTCAGAAGCGTGACAGTTTATGGCTACACCTTC. This encodes CVRSVTVYGYTF.

CDR3 nucleotides: TGTGCCAGCAGTTCGCCGACAGGGGCGGCTTTCTTT. Protein: CASSSPTGAAFF. This rearrangement joins TRBV6-5 to TRBJ1-1, with 8 bases matching TRBD1. Trimming at V came to 4 bases and at J to 11 bases, leaving 6 bases not matched to a gene. The germline gives CDR1 MNHEY, CDR2 SVGAGI. The CDR3 length is 12 residues.

The chain combines TRBV6-5 with TRBJ1-1, with D possibly TRBD1 on 6 matching bases. Germline V gene lookup returns CDR1 MNHEY and CDR2 SVGAGI. Trimming shortened V by 4 bases and J by 5 bases, and 14 bases separated the two germline ends. CDR3 size: 14 residues. CDR3 bases: TGTGCCAGCAGTTTTTCAGGGGATGGAACTGAAGCTTTCTTT. It specifies CASSFSGDGTEAFF.

The V and J genes are TRBV29-1 and TRBJ1-1; D not resolved. CDR3 length: 13 residues. CDR1 is SQVTM and CDR2 is ANQGSEA in the germline V gene. V was shortened by 1 base and J by 3 bases, with 9 bases between the two germline ends. The CDR3 sequence is CSVEVGRDTEAFF. Here the CDR3 DNA reads TGCAGCGTTGAAGTGGGTCGGGACACTGAAGCTTTCTTT.

The chain recombines TRBV3-1 (or the pseudogene TRBV3-2) with TRBJ1-2, with D unresolved. The V gene's germline CDR1 is LGHDT and CDR2 YNNKEL (reference sequence). Trimming pared 2 bases from V and 4 bases from J, leaving 14 bases between. The CDR3 is 15 amino acids. CDR3 sequence: CASSQIGSGGYGYTF. The CDR3 DNA reads as TGTGCCAGCAGCCAAATAGGAAGTGGAGGCTATGGCTACACCTTC.

The chain couples TRBV5-1 to TRBJ2-1, with D uncertain. The CDR3 is 13 amino acids. Germline assignment: CDR1 SGHRS and CDR2 YFSETQ. V lost 0 bases and J lost 2, with 3 bases in between. The CDR3 protein is CASSLDTYNEQFF. CDR3 bases: TGCGCCAGCAGCTTGGACACCTACAATGAGCAGTTCTTC.

This clone was counted a single time. The chain is built from TRBV7-9 and TRBJ1-3, with a possible D match to TRBD1 (6 bases). The CDR3 length is 13 residues. V lost 5 bases, J lost 3 bases, and 8 bases lay in between. Germline loops: CDR1 SEHNR, CDR2 FQNEAQ (reference sequence). CDR3 amino acids: CASSLQGGNTIYF. CDR3 sequence (DNA): TGTGCCAGCAGCCTACAGGGTGGAAACACCATATATTTT.

V gene TRBV4-1 combines with J gene TRBJ1-5, with TRBD1 matching 10 bases. CDR3 length equals 16 residues. V shed 2 bases and J 4 bases; nucleotides not matched to a gene: 5. In germline, CDR1 is MGHRA, CDR2 YSYEKL. CDR3 amino acids: CASSQLGQGGNQPQHF. In DNA form, the CDR3 reads TGCGCCAGCAGCCAACTTGGACAGGGGGGGAATCAGCCCCAGCATTTT.

The chain combines TRBV5-1 with TRBJ2-1, with 10 nucleotides matching TRBD1. The CDR3 has 14 residues. Trimming took 4 bases from V and 8 from J; bases not matched to a gene: 6. CDR1 and CDR2 from the germline V gene are SGHRS and YFSETQ. The CDR3, as DNA: TGCGCCAGCAGCCACGGACAGGGGGTAGATGAGCAGTTCTTC. It encodes CASSHGQGVDEQFF.

The rearrangement uses TRBV5-4 and TRBJ2-4; 11 bases line up with TRBD1. Germline V CDR1 and CDR2: SGHNT, YYREEE (reference sequence). This CDR3 is built from 20 residues. The junction had 24 bases not matched to a gene; V was cut back by 10 bases and J by 3 bases. The CDR3 loop is CAWTPHNRDRGETSKNIQYF. The CDR3 bases are TGTGCCTGGACTCCGCACAACCGGGACAGGGGGGAGACTAGCAAAAACATTCAGTACTTC.

The table lists this clone with a count of one. The genes are TRBV6-1 and TRBJ1-2, with D perhaps TRBD1 (6 bases). Per germline, CDR1 MNHNS and CDR2 SASEGT. This CDR3 region has 12 residues. The V and J ends lost 2 bases and 14 bases respectively, with 15 bases between them. CDR3 in amino acids: CASSELAQGPTF. The CDR3 nucleotides read TGTGCCAGCAGTGAACTAGCCCAGGGGCCAACCTTC.

The chain joins TRBV6-5 to TRBJ2-1; D remains unclear. Trimming shortened V by 7 bases and J by 8 bases, and 12 bases separated the two germline ends. The CDR3 is 12 residues long. Looked up from germline, CDR1 is MNHEY and CDR2 is SVGAGI. CDR3 sequence (DNA): TGTGCCAGCAAATTCACTGTCTATGAGCAGTTCTTC. Amino acids: CASKFTVYEQFF.

The genes are TRBV2 and TRBJ1-2; 10 bases map to TRBD1. The trim removed 4 bases at V and 4 bases at J, leaving 3 bases unmatched. Germline V gives CDR1 SNHLY, CDR2 FYNNEI. This CDR3 spans 14 amino acids. The CDR3 DNA sequence: TGTGCCAGCAGTGGGACAGGGGGATTCTATGGCTACACCTTC. This encodes CASSGTGGFYGYTF.

A single count supports this clone. The chain carries TRBV10-3 and TRBJ2-7, with a weak D call TRBD2 (6 bases). V dropped 1 base and J dropped 5 bases, with 18 bases sitting between them. Germline V gene sequence: CDR1 ENHRY, CDR2 SYGVKD. CDR3 length: 16 amino acids. The CDR3 bases are TGTGCCATCAGTGAGTGGGGGGAACCCCTCAGGGACGAGCAGTACTTC. Its protein product is CAISEWGEPLRDEQYF.

This chain uses TRBV30 with TRBJ1-6; 9 positions agree with TRBD1. CDR3 length equals 19 residues. The junction had 13 bases not matched to a gene; V was cut back by 1 base and J by 3 bases. Germline CDR1 and CDR2: GTSNPN and SVGIG (reference sequence). CDR3 bases: TGTGCCTGGAGTGCCTCCGGGACAGGGCCGTATTACTATAATTCACCCCTCCACTTT. Amino acid sequence: CAWSASGTGPYYYNSPLHF.

The gene calls are TRBV11-1 and TRBJ1-1, with D perhaps TRBD1 (5 bases). V lost 5 bases and J 6 bases, leaving 19 bases between the germline ends. CDR3 length: 15 amino acids. Germline CDR1 and CDR2: SGHAT and FQDESV (reference sequence). CDR3 nucleotide sequence: TGTGCCAGCAGCGGTGACAGAGCGGGAGGCCCTGAAGCTTTCTTT. Translated: CASSGDRAGGPEAFF.

CDR3 nucleotide sequence: TGTGCCAGCGGACTAAGTGGTCAGCCCCAGCATTTT. Its translation is CASGLSGQPQHF. The chain employs TRBV7-2 and TRBJ1-5; D is ambiguous. V was trimmed by 8 bases and J by 6 bases, leaving 11 bases between them. The CDR3 covers 12 residues. CDR1 is SGHTA and CDR2 is FQGNSA in the germline V gene.

V and J are TRBV10-3 and TRBJ2-1; TRBD2 matches at 9 bases. V lost 11 bases and J lost 5; bases outside the gene matches: 10. Germline V gene data show CDR1 as ENHRY and CDR2 as SYGVKD. CDR3 size: 14 residues. CDR3 protein: CALGSGGLHNEQFF. CDR3 DNA sequence: TGTGCCCTTGGAAGCGGGGGGCTCCACAATGAGCAGTTCTTC.